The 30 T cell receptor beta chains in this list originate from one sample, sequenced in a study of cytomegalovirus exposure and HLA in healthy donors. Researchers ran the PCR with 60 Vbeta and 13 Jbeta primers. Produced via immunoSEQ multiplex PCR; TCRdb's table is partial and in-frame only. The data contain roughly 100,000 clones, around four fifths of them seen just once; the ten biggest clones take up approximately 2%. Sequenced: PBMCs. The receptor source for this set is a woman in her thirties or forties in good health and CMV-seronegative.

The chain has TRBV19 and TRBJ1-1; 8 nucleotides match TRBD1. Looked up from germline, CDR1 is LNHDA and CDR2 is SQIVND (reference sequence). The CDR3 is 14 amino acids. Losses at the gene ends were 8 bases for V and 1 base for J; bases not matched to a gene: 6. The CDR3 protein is CASGWGTGNTEAFF. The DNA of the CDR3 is TGTGCCAGTGGATGGGGGACAGGGAACACTGAAGCTTTCTTT.

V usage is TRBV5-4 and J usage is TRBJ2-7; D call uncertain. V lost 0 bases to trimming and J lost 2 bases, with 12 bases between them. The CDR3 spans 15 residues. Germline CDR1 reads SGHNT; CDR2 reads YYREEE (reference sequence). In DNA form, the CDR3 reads TGTGCCAGCAGCTTGGCCCAAAGTGGAGCCTACGAGCAGTACTTC. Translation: CASSLAQSGAYEQYF.

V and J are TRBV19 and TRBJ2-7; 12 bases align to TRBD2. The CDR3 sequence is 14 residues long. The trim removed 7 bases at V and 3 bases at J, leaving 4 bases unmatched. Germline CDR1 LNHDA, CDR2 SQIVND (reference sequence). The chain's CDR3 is CASTQTSGSYEQYF. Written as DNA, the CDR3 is TGTGCCAGTACCCAGACTAGCGGGAGCTACGAGCAGTACTTC.

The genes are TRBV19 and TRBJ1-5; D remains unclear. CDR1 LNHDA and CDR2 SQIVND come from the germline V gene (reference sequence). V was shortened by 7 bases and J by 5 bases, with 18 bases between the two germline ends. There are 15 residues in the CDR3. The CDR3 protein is CASKLGTTYYQPQHF. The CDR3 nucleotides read TGTGCCAGTAAGTTGGGCACCACCTATTATCAGCCCCAGCATTTT.

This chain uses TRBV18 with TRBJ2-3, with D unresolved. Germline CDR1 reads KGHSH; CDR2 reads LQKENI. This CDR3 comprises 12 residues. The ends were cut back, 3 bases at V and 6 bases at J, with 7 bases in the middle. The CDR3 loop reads CASSPVRDTQYF. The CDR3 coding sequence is TGTGCCAGCTCACCTGTGAGGGATACGCAGTATTTT. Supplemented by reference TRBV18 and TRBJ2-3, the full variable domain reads NAGVMQNPRHLVRRRGQEARLRCSPMKGHSHVYWYRQLPEEGLKFMVYLQKENIIDESGMPKERFSAEFPKEGPSILRIQQVVRGDSAAYFCASSPVRDTQYFGPGTRLTVL.

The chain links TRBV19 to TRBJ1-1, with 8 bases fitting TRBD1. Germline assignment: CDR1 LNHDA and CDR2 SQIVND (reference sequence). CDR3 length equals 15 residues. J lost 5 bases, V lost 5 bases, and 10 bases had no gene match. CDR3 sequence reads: CASSPRQGMETEAFF. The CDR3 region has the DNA TGTGCCAGTAGTCCTAGACAGGGGATGGAGACTGAAGCTTTCTTT.

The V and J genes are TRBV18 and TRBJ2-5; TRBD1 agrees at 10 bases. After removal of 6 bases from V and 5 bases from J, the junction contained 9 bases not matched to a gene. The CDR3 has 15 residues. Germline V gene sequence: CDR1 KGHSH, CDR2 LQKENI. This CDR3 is CASSRDRGQGETQYF. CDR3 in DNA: TGTGCCAGCTCGCGCGACAGGGGGCAAGGGGAGACCCAGTACTTC.

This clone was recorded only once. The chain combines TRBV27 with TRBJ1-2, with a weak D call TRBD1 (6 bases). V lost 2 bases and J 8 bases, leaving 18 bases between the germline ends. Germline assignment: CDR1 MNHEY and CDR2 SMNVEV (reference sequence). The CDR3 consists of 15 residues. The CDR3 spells CASSLRPGTWEGYTF. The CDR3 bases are TGTGCCAGCAGTTTAAGACCCGGGACATGGGAAGGCTACACCTTC.

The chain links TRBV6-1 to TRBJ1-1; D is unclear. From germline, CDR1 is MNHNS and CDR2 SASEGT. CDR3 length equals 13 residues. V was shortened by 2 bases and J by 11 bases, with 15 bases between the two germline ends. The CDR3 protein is CASSELPRQRAFF. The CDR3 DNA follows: TGTGCCAGCAGTGAATTGCCCCGCCAACGGGCTTTCTTT.

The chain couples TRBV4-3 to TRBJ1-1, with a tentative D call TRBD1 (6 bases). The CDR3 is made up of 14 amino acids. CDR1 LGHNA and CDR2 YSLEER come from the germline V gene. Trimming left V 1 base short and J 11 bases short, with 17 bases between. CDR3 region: CASSQGRGRVRAFF. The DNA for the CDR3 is TGCGCCAGCAGCCAAGGGAGGGGGAGGGTGAGGGCTTTCTTT.

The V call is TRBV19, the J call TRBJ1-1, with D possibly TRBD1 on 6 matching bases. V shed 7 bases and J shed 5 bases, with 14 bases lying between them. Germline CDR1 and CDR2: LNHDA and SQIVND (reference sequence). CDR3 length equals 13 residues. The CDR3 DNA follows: TGTGCCAGTACCGCCACAGGGCAAACTGAAGCTTTCTTT. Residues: CASTATGQTEAFF.

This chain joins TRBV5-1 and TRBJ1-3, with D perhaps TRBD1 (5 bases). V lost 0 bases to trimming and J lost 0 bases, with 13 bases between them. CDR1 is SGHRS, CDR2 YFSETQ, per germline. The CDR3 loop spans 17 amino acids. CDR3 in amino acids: CASSLGLTGFSGNTIYF. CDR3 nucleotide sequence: TGCGCCAGCAGCTTGGGATTAACAGGCTTCTCTGGAAACACCATATATTTT.

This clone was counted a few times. DNA of the CDR3: TGTGCCAGCAGTGGACTAGCGGGAGAGGGGAATGAGCAGTTCTTC. It translates to CASSGLAGEGNEQFF. The chain carries TRBV6-1 and TRBJ2-1; 12 bases fit TRBD2. The junction had 5 bases not matched to a gene; V was cut back by 4 bases and J by 7 bases. The CDR3 is 15 amino acids. The germline V gene has CDR1 MNHNS and CDR2 SASEGT.

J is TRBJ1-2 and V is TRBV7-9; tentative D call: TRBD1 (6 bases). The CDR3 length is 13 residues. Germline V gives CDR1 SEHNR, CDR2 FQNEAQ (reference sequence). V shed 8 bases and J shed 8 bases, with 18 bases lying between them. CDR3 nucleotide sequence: TGTGCCAGCGATGAACAGGGAGTGAGAGGCTACACCTTC. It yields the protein CASDEQGVRGYTF.

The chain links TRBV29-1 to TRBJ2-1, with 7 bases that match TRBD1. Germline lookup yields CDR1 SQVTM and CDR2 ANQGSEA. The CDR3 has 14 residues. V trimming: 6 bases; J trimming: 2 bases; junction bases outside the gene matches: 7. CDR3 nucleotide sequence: TGCAGCGTCGACCATGGGACAGCCTACAATGAGCAGTTCTTC. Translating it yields CSVDHGTAYNEQFF.

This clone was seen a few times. CDR3 in amino acids: CASRSRWTGYNSPLHF. The CDR3 DNA reads TGTGCCAGCAGATCCCGCTGGACTGGGTATAATTCACCCCTCCACTTT. This rearrangement joins TRBV28 to TRBJ1-6, with D hard to call. The V end lost 6 bases, the J end lost 4 bases, and 16 bases lay between the germline ends. In germline, CDR1 is MDHEN, CDR2 SYDVKM. The CDR3 spans 16 residues. The variable domain in full, with the rest retrieved from reference TRBV28 and TRBJ1-6, is DVKVTQSSRYLVKRTGEKVFLECVQDMDHENMFWYRQDPGLGLRLIYFSYDVKMKEKGDIPEGYSVSREKKERFSLILESASTNQTSMYLCASRSRWTGYNSPLHFGNGTRLTVT.

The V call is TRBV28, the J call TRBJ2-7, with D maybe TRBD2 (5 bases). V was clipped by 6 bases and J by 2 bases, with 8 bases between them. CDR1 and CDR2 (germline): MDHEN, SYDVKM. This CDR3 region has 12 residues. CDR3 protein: CASRRRAYEQYF. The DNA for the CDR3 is TGTGCCAGCAGGCGGCGGGCCTACGAGCAGTACTTC. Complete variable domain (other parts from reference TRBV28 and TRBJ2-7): DVKVTQSSRYLVKRTGEKVFLECVQDMDHENMFWYRQDPGLGLRLIYFSYDVKMKEKGDIPEGYSVSREKKERFSLILESASTNQTSMYLCASRRRAYEQYFGPGTRLTVT.

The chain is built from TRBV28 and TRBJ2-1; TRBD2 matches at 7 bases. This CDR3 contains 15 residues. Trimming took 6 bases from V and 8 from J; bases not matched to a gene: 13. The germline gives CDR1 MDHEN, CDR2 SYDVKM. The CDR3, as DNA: TGTGCCAGCAGCCGCCTCATTCCGCGGGAGTATGAGCAGTTCTTC. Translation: CASSRLIPREYEQFF.

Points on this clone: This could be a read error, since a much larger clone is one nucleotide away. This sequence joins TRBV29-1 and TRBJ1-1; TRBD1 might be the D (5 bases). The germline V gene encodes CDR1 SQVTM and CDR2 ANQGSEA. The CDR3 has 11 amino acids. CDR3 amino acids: CNAQGNTEAFF. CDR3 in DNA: TGCAACGCTCAGGGGAACACTGAAGCTTTCTTT.

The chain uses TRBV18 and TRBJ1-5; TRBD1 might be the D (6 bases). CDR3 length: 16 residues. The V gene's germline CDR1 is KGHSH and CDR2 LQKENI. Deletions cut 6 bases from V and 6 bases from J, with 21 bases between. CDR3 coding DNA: TGTGCCAGCTCCCCAGAGGGACAAACTTTTCGTCAGCCCCAGCATTTT. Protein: CASSPEGQTFRQPQHF.

CDR3 amino acids: CASSAEWGQVHQPQHF. The CDR3 DNA is TGTGCCAGCAGCGCAGAGTGGGGGCAGGTCCATCAGCCCCAGCATTTT. The chain carries TRBV11-3 and TRBJ1-5; a weak D match, TRBD1 (6 bases). The CDR3 is made up of 16 amino acids. Trimming stripped 5 bases from V and 5 bases from J, with 19 bases between. The germline V gene encodes CDR1 SGHNT and CDR2 YENEEA.

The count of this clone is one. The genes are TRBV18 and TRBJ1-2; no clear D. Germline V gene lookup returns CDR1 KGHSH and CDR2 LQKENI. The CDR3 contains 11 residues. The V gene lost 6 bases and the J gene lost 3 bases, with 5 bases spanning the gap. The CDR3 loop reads CASSEDYGYTF. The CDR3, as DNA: TGTGCCAGCTCCGAGGACTATGGCTACACCTTC.

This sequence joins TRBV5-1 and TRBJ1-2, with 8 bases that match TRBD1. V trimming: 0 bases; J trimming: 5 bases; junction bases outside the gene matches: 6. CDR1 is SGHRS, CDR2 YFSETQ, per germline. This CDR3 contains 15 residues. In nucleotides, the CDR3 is TGCGCCAGCAGCTTGGCCGGGGGACAGGCTTATGGCTACACCTTC. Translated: CASSLAGGQAYGYTF. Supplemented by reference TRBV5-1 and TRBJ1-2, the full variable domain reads KAGVTQTPRYLIKTRGQQVTLSCSPISGHRSVSWYQQTPGQGLQFLFEYFSETQRNKGNFPGRFSGRQFSNSRSEMNVSTLELGDSALYLCASSLAGGQAYGYTFGSGTRLTVV.

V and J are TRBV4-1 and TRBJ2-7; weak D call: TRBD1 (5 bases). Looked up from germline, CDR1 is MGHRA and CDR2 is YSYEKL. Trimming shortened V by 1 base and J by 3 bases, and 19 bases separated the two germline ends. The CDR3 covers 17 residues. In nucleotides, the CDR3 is TGCGCCAGCAGCCAAGGGGTCGCCCCGAGACAGAACTACGAGCAGTACTTC. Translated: CASSQGVAPRQNYEQYF.

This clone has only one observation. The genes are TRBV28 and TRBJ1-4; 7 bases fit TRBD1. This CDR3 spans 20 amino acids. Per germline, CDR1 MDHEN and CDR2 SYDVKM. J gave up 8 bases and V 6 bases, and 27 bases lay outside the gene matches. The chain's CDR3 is CASRSRLARDRDSGREKLFF. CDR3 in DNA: TGTGCCAGCAGATCCCGGTTGGCCCGAGACAGGGATTCCGGTCGGGAAAAACTGTTTTTT.

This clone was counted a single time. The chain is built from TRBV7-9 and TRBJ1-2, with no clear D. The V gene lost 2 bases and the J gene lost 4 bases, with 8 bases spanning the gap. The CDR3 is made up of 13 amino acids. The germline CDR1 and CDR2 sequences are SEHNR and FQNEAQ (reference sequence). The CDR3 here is CASSLPISYGYTF. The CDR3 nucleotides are TGTGCCAGCAGCTTACCAATCAGCTATGGCTACACCTTC.

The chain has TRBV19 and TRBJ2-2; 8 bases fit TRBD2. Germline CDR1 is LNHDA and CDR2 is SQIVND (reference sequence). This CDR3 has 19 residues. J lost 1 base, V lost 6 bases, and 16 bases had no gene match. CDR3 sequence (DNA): TGTGCCAGTAGCCCCCTGAGATTAGCGGGACCAGAGAACACCGGGGAGCTGTTTTTT. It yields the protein CASSPLRLAGPENTGELFF.

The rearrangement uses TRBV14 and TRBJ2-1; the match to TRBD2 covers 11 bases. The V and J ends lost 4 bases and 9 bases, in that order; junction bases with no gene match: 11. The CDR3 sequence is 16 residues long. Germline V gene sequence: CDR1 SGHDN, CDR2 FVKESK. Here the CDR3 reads CASSPPTSGRRGEQFF. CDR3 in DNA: TGTGCCAGCAGCCCCCCCACTAGCGGGAGAAGGGGTGAGCAGTTCTTC.

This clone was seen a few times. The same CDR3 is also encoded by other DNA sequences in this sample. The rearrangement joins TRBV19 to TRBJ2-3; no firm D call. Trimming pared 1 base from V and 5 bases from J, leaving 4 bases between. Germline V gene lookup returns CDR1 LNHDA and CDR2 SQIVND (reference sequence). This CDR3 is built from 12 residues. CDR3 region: CASSIGRDTQYF. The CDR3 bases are TGTGCCAGTAGTATAGGCAGAGATACGCAGTATTTT.

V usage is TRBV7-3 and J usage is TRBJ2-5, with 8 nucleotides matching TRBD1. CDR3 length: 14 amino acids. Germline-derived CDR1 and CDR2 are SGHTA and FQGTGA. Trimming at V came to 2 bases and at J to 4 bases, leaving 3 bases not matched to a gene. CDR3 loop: CASSLGQGLETQYF. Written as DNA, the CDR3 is TGTGCCAGCAGCTTAGGACAGGGACTAGAGACCCAGTACTTC.